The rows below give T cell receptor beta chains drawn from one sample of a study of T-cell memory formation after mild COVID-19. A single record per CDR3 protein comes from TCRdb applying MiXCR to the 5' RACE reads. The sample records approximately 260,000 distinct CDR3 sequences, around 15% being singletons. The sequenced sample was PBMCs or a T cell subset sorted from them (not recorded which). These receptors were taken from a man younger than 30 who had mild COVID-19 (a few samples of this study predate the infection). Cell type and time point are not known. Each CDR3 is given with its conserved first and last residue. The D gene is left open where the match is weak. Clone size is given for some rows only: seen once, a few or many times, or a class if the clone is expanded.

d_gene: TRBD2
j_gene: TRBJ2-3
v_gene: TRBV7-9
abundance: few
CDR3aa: CASSNPSGGYTDTQYF
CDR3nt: TGTGCCAGCAGCAACCCTAGCGGGGGGTACACAGATACGCAGTATTTT

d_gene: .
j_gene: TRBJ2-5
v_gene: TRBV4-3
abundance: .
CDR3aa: CASSQAGEYQETQYF
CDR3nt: TGCGCCAGCAGCCAAGCAGGGGAGTACCAAGAGACCCAGTACTTC

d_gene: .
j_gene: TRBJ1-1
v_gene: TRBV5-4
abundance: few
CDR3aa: CASSLDSFFVGTEAFF
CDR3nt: TGTGCCAGCAGCTTGGATTCCTTCTTCGTGGGCACTGAAGCTTTCTTT

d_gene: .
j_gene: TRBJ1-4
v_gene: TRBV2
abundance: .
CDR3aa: CASTLTSSGEKLFF
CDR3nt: TGTGCCAGCACTTTGACCTCAAGTGGCGAAAAACTGTTTTTT

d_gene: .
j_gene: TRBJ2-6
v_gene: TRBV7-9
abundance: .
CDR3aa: CASGLTRTSDTTSGANVLTF
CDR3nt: TGTGCCAGCGGCTTGACGCGGACATCGGATACTACCTCTGGGGCCAACGTCCTGACTTTC

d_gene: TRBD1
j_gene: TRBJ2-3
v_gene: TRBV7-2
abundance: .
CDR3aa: CASSADRGNTQYF
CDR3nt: TGTGCCAGCAGCGCAGACAGGGGTAATACGCAGTATTTT

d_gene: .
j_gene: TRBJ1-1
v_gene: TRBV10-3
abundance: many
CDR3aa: CAIGRADTEAFF
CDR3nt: TGTGCCATCGGCAGGGCGGACACTGAAGCTTTCTTT

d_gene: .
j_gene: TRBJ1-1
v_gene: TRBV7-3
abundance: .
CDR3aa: CASSLQGPLEAFF
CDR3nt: TGTGCCAGCAGCCTACAGGGTCCCCTTGAAGCTTTCTTT

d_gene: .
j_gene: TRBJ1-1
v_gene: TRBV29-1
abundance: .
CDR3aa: CSALSRQGPKAFF
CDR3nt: TGCAGCGCCCTATCCCGGCAGGGGCCTAAAGCTTTCTTT

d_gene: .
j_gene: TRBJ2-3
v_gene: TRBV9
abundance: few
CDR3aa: CASSGGSGMTDTQYF
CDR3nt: TGTGCCAGCAGCGGGGGTAGCGGAATGACAGATACGCAGTATTTT

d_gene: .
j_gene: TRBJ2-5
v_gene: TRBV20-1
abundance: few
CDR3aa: CSAPQLGSEETQYF
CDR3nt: TGCAGTGCTCCTCAATTAGGCAGCGAAGAGACCCAGTACTTC

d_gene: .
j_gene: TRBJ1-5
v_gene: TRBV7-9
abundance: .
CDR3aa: CASSLMSDQPQHF
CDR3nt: TGTGCCAGCAGCTTAATGTCAGATCAGCCCCAGCATTTT

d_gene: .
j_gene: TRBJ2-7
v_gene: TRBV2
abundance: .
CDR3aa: CASSEGNFSYEQYF
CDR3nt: TGTGCCAGCAGTGAAGGTAACTTCAGCTACGAGCAGTACTTC

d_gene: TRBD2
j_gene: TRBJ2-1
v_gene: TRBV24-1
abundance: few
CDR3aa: CATSDRTSGGYNEQFF
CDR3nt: TGTGCCACCAGTGATCGGACTAGCGGGGGATACAATGAGCAGTTCTTC

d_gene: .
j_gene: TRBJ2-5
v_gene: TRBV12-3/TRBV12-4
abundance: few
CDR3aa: CASRDRGGGKTQYF
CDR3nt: TGTGCCAGCAGAGACAGGGGAGGGGGAAAGACCCAGTACTTC

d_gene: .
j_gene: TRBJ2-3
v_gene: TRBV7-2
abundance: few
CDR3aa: CASSLRGLWVGGDTQYF
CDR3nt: TGTGCCAGCAGCTTACGGGGGCTGTGGGTAGGTGGAGATACGCAGTATTTT

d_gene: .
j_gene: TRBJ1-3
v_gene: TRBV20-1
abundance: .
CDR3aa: CSARGTTDGNTIYF
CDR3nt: TGCAGTGCTAGAGGGACAACGGACGGAAACACCATATATTTT

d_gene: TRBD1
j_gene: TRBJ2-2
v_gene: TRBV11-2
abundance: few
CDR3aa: CASNSWDRANTGELFF
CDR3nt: TGTGCCAGCAACTCCTGGGACAGGGCGAACACCGGGGAGCTGTTTTTT

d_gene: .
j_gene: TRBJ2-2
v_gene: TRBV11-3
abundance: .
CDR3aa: CASSLSGSSTGELFF
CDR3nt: TGTGCCAGCAGCTTATCCGGGTCGAGCACCGGGGAGCTGTTTTTT

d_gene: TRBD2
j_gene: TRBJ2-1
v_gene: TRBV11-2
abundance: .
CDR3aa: CASSWGLANEQFF
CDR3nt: TGTGCCAGCAGCTGGGGACTAGCTAATGAGCAGTTCTTC

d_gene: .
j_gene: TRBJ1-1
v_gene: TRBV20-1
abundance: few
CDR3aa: CSAADRLNTEAFF
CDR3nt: TGCAGTGCCGCTGACAGGTTGAACACTGAAGCTTTCTTT

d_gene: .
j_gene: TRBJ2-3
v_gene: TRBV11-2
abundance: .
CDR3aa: CASSLGRVGDTQYF
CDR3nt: TGTGCCAGCAGCTTAGGCAGGGTTGGAGATACGCAGTATTTT

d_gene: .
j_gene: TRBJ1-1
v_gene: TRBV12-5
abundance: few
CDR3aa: CASGWGTEAFF
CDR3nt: TGTGCTAGTGGATGGGGTACTGAAGCTTTCTTT

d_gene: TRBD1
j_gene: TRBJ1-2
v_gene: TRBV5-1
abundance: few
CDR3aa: CASSFDRVGGYTF
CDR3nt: TGCGCCAGCAGCTTCGACAGGGTGGGAGGCTACACCTTC

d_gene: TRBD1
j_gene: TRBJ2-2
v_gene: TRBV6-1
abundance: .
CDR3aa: CATWDRVNTGELFF
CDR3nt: TGTGCCACCTGGGACAGGGTAAACACCGGGGAGCTGTTTTTT

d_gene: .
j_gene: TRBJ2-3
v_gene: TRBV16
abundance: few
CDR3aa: CASSQSGGPFSNTQYF
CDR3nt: TGTGCCAGCAGCCAATCGGGGGGCCCCTTCTCAAATACGCAGTATTTT

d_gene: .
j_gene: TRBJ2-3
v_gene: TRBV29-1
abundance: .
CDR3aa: CSVPGRYTDTQYF
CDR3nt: TGCAGCGTTCCGGGACGATACACAGATACGCAGTATTTT

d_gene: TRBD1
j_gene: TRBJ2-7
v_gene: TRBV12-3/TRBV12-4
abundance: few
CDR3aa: CASSPSGTDPYEQYF
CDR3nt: TGTGCCAGCAGTCCGTCCGGGACAGATCCTTACGAGCAGTACTTC

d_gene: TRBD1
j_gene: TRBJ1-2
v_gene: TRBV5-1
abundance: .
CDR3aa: CASSGGQGAQGAYGYTF
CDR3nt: TGCGCCAGCAGCGGAGGACAGGGGGCGCAAGGGGCTTATGGCTACACCTTC

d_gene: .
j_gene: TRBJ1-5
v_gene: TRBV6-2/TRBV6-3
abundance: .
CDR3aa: CASSFRRVEQPQHF
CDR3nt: TGTGCCAGCAGTTTCCGCAGGGTAGAGCAGCCCCAGCATTTT

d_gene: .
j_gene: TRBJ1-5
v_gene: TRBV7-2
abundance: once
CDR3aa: CASSPRGVDQPQHF
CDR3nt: TGTGCCAGCAGCCCTAGGGGGGTGGATCAGCCCCAGCATTTT

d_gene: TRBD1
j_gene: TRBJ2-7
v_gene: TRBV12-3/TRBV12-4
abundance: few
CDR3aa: CASSRTGASYEQYF
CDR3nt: TGTGCCAGCAGTAGGACAGGGGCCTCCTACGAGCAGTACTTC

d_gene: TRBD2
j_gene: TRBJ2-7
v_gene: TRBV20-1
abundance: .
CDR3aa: CSLARLAGYEQYF
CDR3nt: TGCAGTCTGGCGAGGCTAGCGGGGTACGAGCAGTACTTC

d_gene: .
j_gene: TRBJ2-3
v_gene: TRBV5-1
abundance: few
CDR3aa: CASSPRTEADTQYF
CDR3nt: TGCGCCAGCAGCCCCCGGACGGAGGCAGATACGCAGTATTTT

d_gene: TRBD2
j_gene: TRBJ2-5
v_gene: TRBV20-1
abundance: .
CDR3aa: CSVTGTSGVYQETQYF
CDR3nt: TGCAGTGTTACCGGGACTAGCGGGGTATACCAAGAGACCCAGTACTTC

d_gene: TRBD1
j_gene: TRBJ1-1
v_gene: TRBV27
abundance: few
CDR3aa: CASSYYRGLGGTEAFF
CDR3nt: TGTGCCAGCAGTTACTACAGGGGGCTGGGGGGCACTGAAGCTTTCTTT

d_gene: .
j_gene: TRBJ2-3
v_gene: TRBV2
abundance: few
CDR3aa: CASRKGDTQYF
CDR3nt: TGTGCCAGCAGAAAGGGCGATACGCAGTATTTT

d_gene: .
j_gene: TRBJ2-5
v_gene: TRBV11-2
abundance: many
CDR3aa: CASSSGRTQYF
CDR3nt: TGTGCCAGCAGCTCTGGGCGGACCCAGTACTTC

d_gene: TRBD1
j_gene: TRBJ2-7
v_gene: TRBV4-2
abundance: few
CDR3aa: CASSQLQGAYEQYF
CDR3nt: TGTGCCAGCAGCCAGTTGCAGGGGGCCTACGAGCAGTACTTC

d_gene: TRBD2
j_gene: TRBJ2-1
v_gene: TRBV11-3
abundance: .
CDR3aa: CASSLDGTSGRSYNEQFF
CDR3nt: TGTGCCAGCAGCTTAGACGGGACTAGCGGGCGATCCTACAATGAGCAGTTCTTC

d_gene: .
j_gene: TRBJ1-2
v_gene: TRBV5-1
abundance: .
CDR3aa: CASRWRPGNYGYTF
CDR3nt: TGCGCCAGCAGGTGGAGGCCGGGCAACTATGGCTACACCTTC

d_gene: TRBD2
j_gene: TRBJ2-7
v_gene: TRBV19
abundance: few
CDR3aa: CASSFGGDVYEQYF
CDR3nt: TGTGCCAGTAGTTTTGGGGGGGACGTCTACGAGCAGTACTTC

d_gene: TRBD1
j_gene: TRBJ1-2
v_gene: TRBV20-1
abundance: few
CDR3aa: CSASHRGNYGYTF
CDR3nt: TGCAGTGCTAGTCACAGGGGCAACTATGGCTACACCTTC

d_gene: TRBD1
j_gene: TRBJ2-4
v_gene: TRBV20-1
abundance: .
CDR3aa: CSARDRQGAKNIQYF
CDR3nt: TGCAGTGCTCGAGATAGACAGGGAGCCAAAAACATTCAGTACTTC

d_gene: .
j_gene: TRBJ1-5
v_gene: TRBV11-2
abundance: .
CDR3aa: CASSLGTGYQPQHF
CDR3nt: TGTGCCAGCAGCTTAGGTACAGGGTATCAGCCCCAGCATTTT

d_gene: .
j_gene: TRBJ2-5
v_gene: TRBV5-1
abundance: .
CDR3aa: CASSSLATQYF
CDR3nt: TGCGCCAGCAGCTCGCTTGCGACCCAGTACTTC

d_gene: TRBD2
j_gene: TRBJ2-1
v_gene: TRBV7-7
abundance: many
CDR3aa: CASSPTSGVSSYNEQFF
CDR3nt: TGTGCCAGCAGCCCTACTAGCGGGGTAAGCTCCTACAATGAGCAGTTCTTC

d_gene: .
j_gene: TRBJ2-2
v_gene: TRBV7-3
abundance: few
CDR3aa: CASSLAPTANTGELFF
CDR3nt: TGTGCCAGCAGCTTAGCCCCCACGGCTAACACCGGGGAGCTGTTTTTT

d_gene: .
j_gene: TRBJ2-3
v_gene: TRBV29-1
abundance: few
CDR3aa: CSVGADASTDTQYF
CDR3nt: TGCAGCGTTGGAGCGGATGCTAGCACAGATACGCAGTATTTT

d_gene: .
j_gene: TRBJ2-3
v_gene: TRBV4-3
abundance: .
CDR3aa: CASSPRQGGTSDTQYF
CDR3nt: TGCGCCAGCAGCCCGAGGCAGGGGGGAACCTCAGATACGCAGTATTTT

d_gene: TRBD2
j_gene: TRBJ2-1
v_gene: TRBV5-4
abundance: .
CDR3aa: CASSMTSGGSYYNEQFF
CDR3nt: TGTGCCAGCAGCATGACTAGCGGGGGGTCCTACTACAATGAGCAGTTCTTC

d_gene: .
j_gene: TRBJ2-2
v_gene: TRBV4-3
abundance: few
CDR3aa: CASSHDRDTGELFF
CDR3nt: TGCGCCAGCAGCCACGACAGAGACACCGGGGAGCTGTTTTTT

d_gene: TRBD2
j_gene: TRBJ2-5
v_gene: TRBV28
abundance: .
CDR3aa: CATRGGGLVETQYF
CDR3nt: TGTGCCACTCGGGGGGGTGGACTAGTGGAGACCCAGTACTTC

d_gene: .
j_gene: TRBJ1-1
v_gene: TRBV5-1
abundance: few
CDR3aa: CASSLVGGDTEAFF
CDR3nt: TGCGCCAGCAGCTTGGTAGGGGGGGACACTGAAGCTTTCTTT

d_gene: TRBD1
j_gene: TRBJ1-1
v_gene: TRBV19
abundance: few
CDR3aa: CASSRTGGGTEAFF
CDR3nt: TGTGCCAGTAGTCGAACAGGGGGCGGTACTGAAGCTTTCTTT

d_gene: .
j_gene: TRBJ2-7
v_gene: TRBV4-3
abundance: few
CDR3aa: CASSQEGEGVYEQYF
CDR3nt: TGCGCCAGCAGCCAAGAAGGTGAGGGGGTCTACGAGCAGTACTTC

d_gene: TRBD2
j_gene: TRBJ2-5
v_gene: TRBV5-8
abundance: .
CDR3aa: CASSDSGGAGETQYF
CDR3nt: TGTGCCAGCAGCGATAGCGGGGGGGCCGGAGAGACCCAGTACTTC

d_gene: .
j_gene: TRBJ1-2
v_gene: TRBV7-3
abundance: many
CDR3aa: CASSPTGFGLGYTF
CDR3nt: TGTGCCAGCAGCCCCACGGGGTTCGGTCTTGGCTACACCTTC